These 21 T cell receptor beta chains originate from one sample sequenced in a study of cytomegalovirus exposure and HLA in healthy donors. The PCR contained 60 Vbeta and 13 Jbeta primers. Method: immunoSEQ multiplex PCR; TCRdb's copy keeps in-frame clones and lacks some. The sample carries roughly 100,000 clones, roughly 73% recorded once. The sequenced material came from PBMCs. All receptors come from a woman in her forties in good health and CMV-seropositive.

The chain carries TRBV7-6 and TRBJ2-2, with 8 bases that match TRBD2. CDR3 size: 16 residues. The germline CDR1 and CDR2 sequences are SGHVS and FNYEAQ. V dropped 5 bases and J dropped 4; count of bases not matched to a gene: 9. The CDR3 sequence: CASSPGGGSRTGELFF. As DNA, the CDR3 is TGTGCCAGCAGCCCCGGGGGGGGCAGCCGCACCGGGGAGCTGTTTTTT.

This clone showed up just a few times. V usage is TRBV4-2 and J usage is TRBJ1-4, with D perhaps matching TRBD1 (6 bases). CDR3 size: 13 residues. V was shortened by 4 bases and J by 8 bases, with 11 bases between the two germline ends. Germline values: CDR1 LGHNA, CDR2 YNFKEQ. This CDR3 is CASSPGTREKLFF. CDR3 sequence (DNA): TGTGCCAGCAGCCCAGGGACAAGGGAAAAACTGTTTTTT.

This rearrangement joins TRBV6-1 to TRBJ1-2, with D tentatively TRBD1 (5 bases). V lost 5 bases, J lost 4 bases, and 11 bases lay in between. Germline loops: CDR1 MNHNS, CDR2 SASEGT. There are 13 residues in the CDR3. The CDR3, as DNA: TGTGCCAGCAGTCACTTGGGGGGCTATGGCTACACCTTC. It encodes CASSHLGGYGYTF.

This clone was found once. The rearrangement uses TRBV20-1 and TRBJ2-1, with D hard to call. This CDR3 is 11 amino acids long. Trimming shortened V by 8 bases and J by 5 bases, and 10 bases separated the two germline ends. Germline CDR1 DFQATT, CDR2 SNEGSKA (reference sequence). CDR3 coding DNA: TGCAGTATATGGGCCAACAATGAGCAGTTCTTC. Protein: CSIWANNEQFF.

This clone was picked up one time. CDR3 in DNA: TGTGCCAGCAGCACTTCTAGCGCCGCGAACACCGGGGAGCTGTTTTTT. Amino acids: CASSTSSAANTGELFF. This chain connects TRBV9 to TRBJ2-2; D may be TRBD2 (6 bases). The CDR3 covers 16 residues. The V gene lost 4 bases and the J gene lost 0 bases, with 13 bases spanning the gap. The V gene's germline CDR1 is SGDLS and CDR2 YYNGEE.

This clone was detected only once. V usage is TRBV2 and J usage is TRBJ2-2; D is uncertain. Germline-derived CDR1 and CDR2 are SNHLY and FYNNEI. This CDR3 contains 13 residues. The V gene lost 5 bases and the J gene lost 6 bases, with 10 bases spanning the gap. The CDR3 here is CASSSETAGELFF. CDR3 DNA sequence: TGTGCCAGCAGTTCTGAAACAGCCGGGGAGCTGTTTTTT. Full variable domain (missing parts from reference TRBV2 and TRBJ2-2): EPEVTQTPSHQVTQMGQEVILRCVPISNHLYFYWYRQILGQKVEFLVSFYNNEISEKSEIFDDQFSVERPDGSNFTLKIRSTKLEDSAMYFCASSSETAGELFFGEGSRLTVL.

The chain uses TRBV7-9 and TRBJ1-2, with 10 bases fitting TRBD1. The CDR3 contains 16 residues. V shed 7 bases, J shed 2 bases, and the junction held 10 bases outside the gene matches. CDR1 SEHNR and CDR2 FQNEAQ come from the germline V gene (reference sequence). The CDR3 sequence: CASTLRDRGQNYGYTF. As DNA, the CDR3 is TGTGCCAGCACCCTAAGAGACAGGGGGCAAAACTATGGCTACACCTTC.

The chain uses TRBV7-8 and TRBJ2-2; 9 bases line up with TRBD1. CDR3 size: 15 residues. The junction had 6 bases not matched to a gene; V was cut back by 4 bases and J by 6 bases. Germline V gives CDR1 SGHVS, CDR2 FQNEAQ. The CDR3 spells CASSSHRGRSGELFF. As DNA, the CDR3 is TGTGCCAGCAGCTCCCACAGGGGGCGTTCCGGGGAGCTGTTTTTT. Using reference TRBV7-8 and TRBJ2-2 for the parts outside the CDR3, the full variable domain is GAGVSQSPRYKVAKRGQDVALRCDPISGHVSLFWYQQALGQGPEFLTYFQNEAQLDKSGLPSDRFFAERPEGSVSTLKIQRTQQEDSAVYLCASSSHRGRSGELFFGEGSRLTVL.

Here the CDR3 DNA reads TGTGCCAGCACCCCATTAGCGAGAGGGTCCTACAATGAGCAGTTCTTC. Its protein product is CASTPLARGSYNEQFF. The chain has TRBV27 and TRBJ2-1, with a possible D match to TRBD2 (5 bases). Germline V gene data show CDR1 as MNHEY and CDR2 as SMNVEV (reference sequence). The CDR3 totals 16 residues. V lost 7 bases and J lost 1, with 17 bases in between.

The rearrangement joins TRBV28 to TRBJ1-2; no clear D. The CDR3 has 15 amino acids. The V gene's germline CDR1 is MDHEN and CDR2 SYDVKM. V lost 7 bases and J lost 4, with 19 bases in between. The CDR3 sequence is CASTPTGGPPYGYTF. In DNA form, the CDR3 reads TGTGCCAGCACACCAACCGGAGGTCCTCCCTATGGCTACACCTTC.

This clone came up once. The chain links TRBV6-1 to TRBJ2-7, with a tentative D call TRBD2 (6 bases). This CDR3 comprises 11 residues. V was shortened by 0 bases and J by 9 bases, with 6 bases between the two germline ends. Looked up from germline, CDR1 is MNHNS and CDR2 is SASEGT. CDR3 DNA sequence: TGTGCCAGCAGTGAAGCCGGGGGGCAGTACTTC. Its protein product is CASSEAGGQYF.

The genes are TRBV6-1 and TRBJ1-2; 10 bases are a match to TRBD1. This CDR3 has 14 amino acids. Germline values: CDR1 MNHNS, CDR2 SASEGT. The V segment lost 6 bases and the J segment 4 bases; nucleotides outside the gene matches: 5. CDR3 in amino acids: CASRAGTGAYGYTF. The CDR3 bases are TGTGCCAGCAGAGCCGGGACAGGGGCCTATGGCTACACCTTC.

The chain carries TRBV5-1 and TRBJ2-7, with TRBD2 identical over 9 bases. CDR1 and CDR2 from the germline V gene are SGHRS and YFSETQ. The CDR3 extends over 16 amino acids. J was trimmed by 7 bases and V by 0 bases; bases with no gene match: 11. This chain's CDR3 is CASSLDVSGRGWEQYF. CDR3 DNA sequence: TGCGCCAGCAGCTTGGATGTTAGCGGGAGAGGCTGGGAGCAGTACTTC.

The chain uses TRBV29-1 and TRBJ1-4, with no clear D. The germline V gene encodes CDR1 SQVTM and CDR2 ANQGSEA. This CDR3 is 12 amino acids long. V gave up 4 bases and J gave up 4 bases, with 7 bases separating them. In DNA, the CDR3 is TGCAGCGTTGGGGGAGGTAATGAAAAACTGTTTTTT. This codes for CSVGGGNEKLFF. The variable domain in full, with the rest retrieved from reference TRBV29-1 and TRBJ1-4, is SAVISQKPSRDICQRGTSLTIQCQVDSQVTMMFWYRQQPGQSLTLIATANQGSEATYESGFVIDKFPISRPNLTFSTLTVSNMSPEDSSIYLCSVGGGNEKLFFGSGTQLSVL.

The chain links TRBV5-1 to TRBJ2-2; 7 bases line up with TRBD2. CDR1 and CDR2 (germline): SGHRS, YFSETQ. The CDR3 is made up of 16 amino acids. The V gene end was trimmed by 1 base and the J gene end by 5 bases; junction bases not matched to a gene: 8. The CDR3 sequence: CASSLMGGSPTGELFF. In DNA, the CDR3 is TGCGCCAGCAGCTTGATGGGCGGGAGTCCAACCGGGGAGCTGTTTTTT.

The chain couples TRBV18 to TRBJ2-3; 8 nucleotides agree with TRBD2. The germline V gene encodes CDR1 KGHSH and CDR2 LQKENI. This CDR3 spans 15 amino acids. The ends lost 2 bases at V and 4 bases at J; junction bases unmatched: 5. The CDR3 DNA follows: TGTGCCAGCTCACCAACCGGGACTAGGTCAGATACGCAGTATTTT. This translates into CASSPTGTRSDTQYF. The whole variable domain, remainder taken from reference TRBV18 and TRBJ2-3, is NAGVMQNPRHLVRRRGQEARLRCSPMKGHSHVYWYRQLPEEGLKFMVYLQKENIIDESGMPKERFSAEFPKEGPSILRIQQVVRGDSAAYFCASSPTGTRSDTQYFGPGTRLTVL.

V is TRBV18 and J is TRBJ1-6; D is unresolved. Between the trimmed V and J ends, which lost 3 bases and 1 base, there was a span of 10 bases. This CDR3 region has 16 residues. The V gene's germline CDR1 is KGHSH and CDR2 LQKENI. Written as DNA, the CDR3 is TGTGCCAGCTCACCGTCCCTAGCTTCCTATAATTCACCCCTCCACTTT. This codes for CASSPSLASYNSPLHF.

This clone was seen more than once but under ten times. V and J are TRBV5-1 and TRBJ2-5, with D perhaps TRBD1 (6 bases). The V end was cut by 0 bases, the J end by 2 bases, with 11 bases between. The CDR3 extends over 15 amino acids. Germline values: CDR1 SGHRS, CDR2 YFSETQ. The CDR3 sequence: CASSLGLQGQETQYF. CDR3 coding DNA: TGCGCCAGCAGCTTGGGATTACAGGGACAAGAGACCCAGTACTTC.

The chain combines TRBV28 with TRBJ2-7; 8 bases line up with TRBD2. The CDR3 contains 15 residues. J was trimmed by 2 bases and V by 6 bases; bases with no gene match: 9. The V gene's germline CDR1 is MDHEN and CDR2 SYDVKM. The DNA of the CDR3 is TGTGCCAGCAGCCCTGTGGCGGGAGGAGCCTACGAGCAGTACTTC. It yields the protein CASSPVAGGAYEQYF.

This rearrangement joins TRBV7-9 to TRBJ1-1; D is ambiguous. Between the trimmed V and J ends, which lost 1 base and 7 bases, there was a span of 7 bases. The germline CDR1 and CDR2 sequences are SEHNR and FQNEAQ (reference sequence). There are 12 residues in the CDR3. CDR3 sequence: CASSLGHFEAFF. The CDR3, as DNA: TGTGCCAGCAGCTTAGGACATTTTGAAGCTTTCTTT.

The CDR3 DNA reads TGCGCCAGCAGCCAAGTTTTGGGGCATTACGAGCAGTACTTC. As protein: CASSQVLGHYEQYF. This chain joins TRBV4-3 and TRBJ2-7; TRBD1 is a possible D gene (5 bases). Germline V CDR1 and CDR2: LGHNA, YSLEER. This CDR3 contains 14 residues. V was cut by 1 base and J by 4 bases, with 11 bases left in between.